These 32 T cell receptor beta chains were all obtained from the same sample, sequenced in a study of T cell repertoires in cytomegalovirus infection. MiXCR, applied by TCRdb to the reads, yields one record per CDR3 protein. The repertoire holds 450,000 to 600,000 distinct CDR3 sequences, with roughly a third as singletons. The antigens for these receptors are not known. The sequencing here drew on cultured PBMCs, taken from culture after CMV antigen stimulation. These receptors were collected from a human donor in good health (CMV status not recorded). Some clones in this sample may be carry-over from other donors' samples.

The rearrangement links TRBV4-1 to TRBJ2-1; weak D call: TRBD2 (6 bases). This CDR3 has 16 residues. V was shortened by 4 bases and J by 6 bases, with 19 bases between the two germline ends. The germline CDR1 and CDR2 sequences are MGHRA and YSYEKL. The CDR3 DNA reads as TGCGCCAGCAGCCGGCATGGGGGGTTACCTTCCAATGAGCAGTTCTTC. Its translation: CASSRHGGLPSNEQFF.

The genes are TRBV7-9 and TRBJ2-7; TRBD2 aligns across 8 bases. The length of the CDR3 is 14 residues. V was clipped by 3 bases and J by 2 bases; unmatched bases: 3. Germline V CDR1 and CDR2: SEHNR, FQNEAQ (reference sequence). CDR3: CASSFGTRAYEQYV. For the CDR3, the DNA is TGTGCCAGCAGCTTTGGGACTAGAGCCTACGAGCAGTACGTC.

Comment on this clonotype: A junction boundary mismatches the germline segment, possibly from a read error. The rearrangement links TRBV7-2 to TRBJ1-2; TRBD1 aligns across 9 bases. The CDR3 is made up of 13 amino acids. The germline V gene has CDR1 SGHTA and CDR2 FQGNSA. DNA for the CDR3: TGTGACAGCAGCAGGGACAGGGTGCGAGGCTACACCTTC. Translated, it gives CDSSRDRVRGYTF.

J is TRBJ2-5 and V is TRBV9; 14 positions match TRBD2. J was trimmed by 5 bases and V by 0 bases; bases with no gene match: 12. The CDR3 runs 19 residues. Germline CDR1 reads SGDLS; CDR2 reads YYNGEE. CDR3 DNA: TGTGCCAGCAGCGTAGCACCTCCCGGGACTAGCGGGAGAGGGGAGACCCAGTACTTC. As protein: CASSVAPPGTSGRGETQYF.

This clonotype is a singleton in its sample. V and J are TRBV7-3 and TRBJ2-2, with TRBD2 matching over 13 bases. J was trimmed by 0 bases and V by 4 bases; bases with no gene match: 5. CDR3 size: 18 residues. CDR1 SGHTA and CDR2 FQGTGA come from the germline V gene. CDR3 protein: CASSSMTSGRPNTGELFF. The DNA of the CDR3 is TGTGCCAGCAGCTCGATGACTAGCGGGAGGCCGAACACCGGGGAGCTGTTTTTT.

In this sample, this clonotype turned up a few times. CDR3 region: CAWSRQGKAFF. For the CDR3, the DNA is TGTGCCTGGAGTAGGCAGGGGAAAGCTTTCTTT. The chain couples TRBV30 to TRBJ1-1; a weak D match, TRBD1 (6 bases). CDR1 is GTSNPN, CDR2 SVGIG, per germline (reference sequence). The CDR3 spans 11 residues. The V end lost 2 bases, the J end lost 9 bases, and 10 bases lay between the germline ends.

At least ten counts were recorded for this clonotype. The CDR3 sequence is CASSPRQGNEKLFF. The CDR3 DNA reads as TGTGCCAGCAGCCCACGACAGGGAAATGAAAAACTGTTTTTT. The V call is TRBV7-9, the J call TRBJ1-4; 7 bases map to TRBD1. This CDR3 region has 14 residues. With 5 bases clipped from V and 5 bases from J, the junction kept 5 bases outside the gene matches. Germline V gene sequence: CDR1 SEHNR, CDR2 FQNEAQ (reference sequence).

The V call is TRBV7-2, the J call TRBJ2-1, with D possibly being TRBD2 (6 bases). The V gene lost 1 base and the J gene lost 6 bases, with 13 bases spanning the gap. Germline-derived CDR1 and CDR2 are SGHTA and FQGNSA. The CDR3 covers 15 residues. CDR3 sequence reads: CASSLESGAGNEQFF. For the CDR3, the DNA is TGTGCCAGCAGCTTAGAATCGGGAGCAGGCAATGAGCAGTTCTTC. Using reference TRBV7-2 and TRBJ2-1 for the parts outside the CDR3, the full variable domain is GAGVSQSPSNKVTEKGKDVELRCDPISGHTALYWYRQSLGQGLEFLIYFQGNSAPDKSGLPSDRFSAERTGGSVSTLTIQRTQQEDSAVYLCASSLESGAGNEQFFGPGTRLTVL.

This clonotype has a handful of counts. The CDR3 DNA is TGCGCCAGCAGCCAAGCGGTCTCTAGCTCCTACGAGCAGTACTTC. It yields the protein CASSQAVSSSYEQYF. The rearrangement links TRBV4-1 to TRBJ2-7; D is unclear. Germline V gene sequence: CDR1 MGHRA, CDR2 YSYEKL. CDR3 length equals 15 residues. Trimming removed 1 base at V and 0 bases at J, with 10 bases between.

This chain joins TRBV7-2 and TRBJ1-5, with D hard to call. V was trimmed by 5 bases and J by 6 bases, leaving 8 bases between them. The length of the CDR3 is 12 residues. Germline V lookup: CDR1 SGHTA, CDR2 FQGNSA. The CDR3 DNA sequence: TGTGCCAGCAGCGACCCGGGTCAGCCCCAGCATTTT. Amino acids: CASSDPGQPQHF.

This clonotype was seen a handful of times. The chain is built from TRBV19 and TRBJ1-1, with a possible D match to TRBD1 (6 bases). There are 14 residues in the CDR3. Germline V lookup: CDR1 LNHDA, CDR2 SQIVND (reference sequence). The ends were cut back, 3 bases at V and 11 bases at J, with 19 bases in the middle. The CDR3: CASSMRTSGARAFF. The CDR3 coding sequence is TGTGCCAGTAGTATGAGGACGTCGGGGGCGCGGGCTTTCTTT.

The rearrangement links TRBV28 to TRBJ2-7; possibly TRBD2 for D (6 bases). The V end was cut by 3 bases, the J end by 2 bases, with 14 bases between. Germline CDR1 and CDR2: MDHEN and SYDVKM. The length of the CDR3 is 15 residues. DNA for the CDR3: TGTGCCAGCAGTTTGGGGGGACCCTATACCTACGAGCAGTACTTC. It translates to CASSLGGPYTYEQYF.

In its sample, this clonotype was seen once. A single base separates this from a much larger clone, so it may be a read error. The chain couples TRBV7-9 to TRBJ2-3, with TRBD2 matching 10 bases. CDR3 length equals 21 residues. CDR1 is SEHNR and CDR2 is FQNEAQ in the germline V gene (reference sequence). V was clipped by 1 base and J by 0 bases; unmatched bases: 16. In DNA form, the CDR3 reads TGTGCCAGCAGCTTAGAGTCTAGCGGGAGATTGGGGCTATTGAGCACAGATACGCAGTATTTT. This sequence encodes CASSLESSGRLGLLSTDTQYF.

The chain carries TRBV13 and TRBJ1-2; 8 positions match TRBD1. V trimming: 4 bases; J trimming: 5 bases; junction bases outside the gene matches: 6. Germline CDR1 reads PRHDT; CDR2 reads FYEKMQ (reference sequence). The CDR3 contains 14 residues. The CDR3 spells CASSSRTGWYGYTF. DNA of the CDR3: TGTGCCAGCAGCTCCCGGACAGGGTGGTATGGCTACACCTTC.

This chain uses TRBV6-2 or TRBV6-3 with TRBJ2-1; TRBD2 matches at 10 bases. The CDR3 contains 16 residues. Trimming cost V 5 bases and J 5 bases; bases outside gene matches: 9. Germline-derived CDR1 and CDR2 are MNHEY and SVGEGT. The CDR3: CASSTWTSGVHNEQFF. CDR3 bases: TGTGCCAGCAGTACGTGGACTAGCGGAGTACACAATGAGCAGTTCTTC.

This rearrangement joins TRBV5-6 to TRBJ2-1; D is unresolved. Between the trimmed V and J ends, which lost 1 base and 8 bases, there was a span of 13 bases. The germline CDR1 and CDR2 sequences are SGHDT and YYEEEE. CDR3 length equals 14 residues. This CDR3 is CASSLSPRTDEQFF. The CDR3 nucleotides are TGTGCCAGCAGCTTGTCTCCTAGGACGGATGAGCAGTTCTTC. The full variable domain, with the rest looked up from reference TRBV5-6 and TRBJ2-1, is DAGVTQSPTHLIKTRGQQVTLRCSPKSGHDTVSWYQQALGQGPQFIFQYYEEEERQRGNFPDRFSGHQFPNYSSELNVNALLLGDSALYLCASSLSPRTDEQFFGPGTRLTVL.

CDR3 in amino acids: CASSFGSSLASSTDTQYF. The DNA for the CDR3 is TGTGCCAGCAGCTTTGGCTCCTCACTAGCGTCTAGCACAGATACGCAGTATTTT. The chain employs TRBV5-8 and TRBJ2-3; 7 nucleotides line up with TRBD2. The germline gives CDR1 SGHTS, CDR2 YDEGEE. The V and J ends lost 2 bases and 0 bases, in that order; junction bases with no gene match: 12. The CDR3 length is 18 residues.

This clonotype was seen more than once but under ten times. The J gene is TRBJ1-2, the V gene TRBV6-6; 8 positions agree with TRBD1. This CDR3 comprises 16 residues. CDR1 is MNHNY, CDR2 SVGAGI, per germline (reference sequence). The V gene end was trimmed by 8 bases and the J gene end by 4 bases; junction bases not matched to a gene: 15. In DNA form, the CDR3 reads TGTGCCAGCGAAAGACAGGGGTCGGTTCGCGGCTATGGCTACACCTTC. This translates into CASERQGSVRGYGYTF.

The table lists this clonotype with a count of one. This chain connects TRBV7-2 to TRBJ1-2, with TRBD1 matching over 10 bases. Germline V gene lookup returns CDR1 SGHTA and CDR2 FQGNSA. Trimming at V came to 4 bases and at J to 4 bases, leaving 9 bases not matched to a gene. The CDR3 consists of 16 residues. DNA for the CDR3: TGTACCAGCAGCTCCGGACAGGGGGGGAGGGGCTATGGCTACACCTTC. It codes for CTSSSGQGGRGYGYTF.

The genes are TRBV28 and TRBJ2-4; 8 nucleotides agree with TRBD1. The CDR3 spans 14 residues. CDR1 and CDR2 (germline): MDHEN, SYDVKM. The trim removed 3 bases at V and 5 bases at J, leaving 3 bases unmatched. The CDR3 region has the DNA TGTGCCAGCAGTTTTCAGGGGGCTGAAAACATTCAGTACTTC. Residues: CASSFQGAENIQYF. Drawing the rest from reference TRBV28 and TRBJ2-4, the complete variable domain is DVKVTQSSRYLVKRTGEKVFLECVQDMDHENMFWYRQDPGLGLRLIYFSYDVKMKEKGDIPEGYSVSREKKERFSLILESASTNQTSMYLCASSFQGAENIQYFGAGTRLSVL.

This clonotype was seen more than once but under ten times. This chain links TRBV6-1 with TRBJ2-1; TRBD2 agrees at 14 bases. This CDR3 has 17 residues. V trimming: 6 bases; J trimming: 2 bases; junction bases outside the gene matches: 6. CDR1 and CDR2 from the germline V gene are MNHNS and SASEGT. In DNA, the CDR3 is TGTGCCAGCAGGGGGACTAGCGGGAGCACCCCCTACAATGAGCAGTTCTTC. Its translation: CASRGTSGSTPYNEQFF.

This rearrangement joins TRBV4-2 to TRBJ1-5; the D gene is possibly TRBD1 (6 bases). Trimming stripped 0 bases from V and 5 bases from J, with 8 bases between. Germline CDR1 LGHNA, CDR2 YNFKEQ. The CDR3 is made up of 14 amino acids. The CDR3: CASSQEGADQPQHF. Written as DNA, the CDR3 is TGTGCCAGCAGCCAAGAGGGGGCTGATCAGCCCCAGCATTTT.

This clonotype has a handful of counts. The rearrangement joins TRBV11-2 to TRBJ1-2; no clear D. Germline V gene data show CDR1 as SGHAT and CDR2 as FQNNGV. CDR3 length: 15 residues. V lost 0 bases, J lost 0 bases, and 8 bases lay in between. This CDR3 is CASSLEGNTNYGYTF. In DNA form, the CDR3 reads TGTGCCAGCAGCTTAGAAGGGAATACTAACTATGGCTACACCTTC.

The genes are TRBV29-1 and TRBJ2-1, with 9 positions matching TRBD1. The CDR3 sequence is 16 residues long. The V gene end was trimmed by 1 base and the J gene end by 4 bases; junction bases not matched to a gene: 8. The germline CDR1 and CDR2 sequences are SQVTM and ANQGSEA. The chain's CDR3 is CSVEGKPGQGYNEQFF. CDR3 in DNA: TGCAGCGTTGAAGGGAAGCCGGGACAGGGTTACAATGAGCAGTTCTTC.

This chain links TRBV6-5 with TRBJ1-6; D gene unclear. This CDR3 spans 14 amino acids. The germline CDR1 and CDR2 sequences are MNHEY and SVGAGI. V was cut by 2 bases and J by 10 bases, with 12 bases left in between. CDR3: CASSYATESSPLHF. The CDR3 nucleotides read TGTGCCAGCAGTTACGCTACCGAGAGCTCACCCCTCCACTTT.

The sample holds one count of this clonotype. This chain joins TRBV20-1 and TRBJ2-1; 14 nucleotides line up with TRBD2. Germline trimming cut 0 bases from V and 10 bases from J; bases unmatched to any gene: 5. Germline lookup yields CDR1 DFQATT and CDR2 SNEGSKA (reference sequence). The CDR3 loop spans 15 amino acids. In nucleotides, the CDR3 is TGCAGTGCTAGAGAGACTAGCGGGAGGGCCAGGGAGCAGTTCTTC. Amino acid sequence: CSARETSGRAREQFF.

The V call is TRBV27, the J call TRBJ1-5; 9 nucleotides match TRBD1. Trimming cost V 10 bases and J 3 bases; bases outside gene matches: 13. Germline values: CDR1 MNHEY, CDR2 SMNVEV (reference sequence). The CDR3 loop spans 16 amino acids. The CDR3 DNA follows: TGTGCCACTAGAGGTATCGGGACAGGGATCAATCAGCCCCAGCATTTT. Its translation: CATRGIGTGINQPQHF.

The J gene is TRBJ2-1, the V gene TRBV19; perhaps TRBD2 as D (5 bases). Germline V gives CDR1 LNHDA, CDR2 SQIVND (reference sequence). CDR3 size: 13 residues. Trimming pared 5 bases from V and 8 bases from J, leaving 13 bases between. The CDR3 region is CASSGRTWDEQFF. CDR3 DNA sequence: TGTGCCAGTAGTGGCCGGACTTGGGATGAGCAGTTCTTC.

This clonotype was recorded a few times. DNA for the CDR3: TGTGCCAGCTCACCAGTAGGGGGTAACGAGCAGTACGTC. Protein sequence: CASSPVGGNEQYV. The chain couples TRBV18 to TRBJ2-7, with D perhaps TRBD1 (6 bases). V lost 2 bases and J lost 5, with 10 bases in between. This CDR3 has 13 residues. The germline gives CDR1 KGHSH, CDR2 LQKENI.

Here the CDR3 DNA reads TGTGCCAGCAGCTTTAGCGGGACCCAAGAGACCCAGTACTTC. Amino acid sequence: CASSFSGTQETQYF. This chain joins TRBV7-2 and TRBJ2-5, with TRBD2 matching 8 bases. V was clipped by 3 bases and J by 1 base; unmatched bases: 1. The length of the CDR3 is 14 residues. Germline loops: CDR1 SGHTA, CDR2 FQGNSA.

The chain has TRBV6-2 or TRBV6-3 and TRBJ2-1; TRBD2 matches 8 bases. The V gene's germline CDR1 is MNHEY and CDR2 SVGEGT. V lost 10 bases, J lost 7 bases, and 9 bases stayed unmatched. CDR3 length: 13 residues. Here the CDR3 DNA reads TGTGCCACCTTTAGCGGGACTGGGAATGAGCAGTTCTTC. This gives the protein CATFSGTGNEQFF.

The chain is built from TRBV19 and TRBJ2-1; no reliable D call. The CDR3 has 13 amino acids. Trimming took 6 bases from V and 4 from J, leaving 10 bases between them. Germline V CDR1 and CDR2: LNHDA, SQIVND (reference sequence). CDR3 sequence (DNA): TGTGCCAGTAGGCCTATGGGGTACAATGAGCAGTTCTTC. Translation gives CASRPMGYNEQFF.